This T cell receptor beta chain came from a study of CD8 T cells in ankylosing spondylitis. Study outcomes and limitations: There was a TCR beta motif, made of roughly eight highly homologous variants, that appeared characteristic of ankylosing spondylitis blood. Some motif variants were previously reported in reactive arthritis synovial fluid and blood. The authors reported significant enrichment of disease-linked clones in matched ankylosing spondylitis synovial fluid.

Molecular-barcoded quantitative 5'-RACE produced these TCR beta libraries. Each CDR3 protein gets one entry after TCRdb re-called the 5' RACE reads with MiXCR. The table records under 200,000 distinct CDR3 sequences, 13% of them present only once. Germline CDR1 is SGHTA and CDR2 is FQGTGA. Trimming removed 2 bases from V and 2 bases from J, with 7 bases in between. This CDR3 region has 13 residues. This clonotype was counted ten times or more. Its antigen is unidentified. The TCR originated in a female donor with ankylosing spondylitis or in good health (not recorded which). Sequencing was done on a sample of blood, either unsorted or a sorted T cell fraction (not recorded which). The J gene is TRBJ2-7, the V gene TRBV7-3; D unclear. The CDR3: CASSLVPTYEQYF. CDR3 coding DNA: TGTGCCAGCAGCTTAGTTCCCACCTACGAGCAGTACTTC.